A few counts support the clone carrying this T cell receptor beta chain. What it recognizes is unknown. This sample is drawn from a study of blood T cells in healthy people across ages. The study's findings and limits: Diversity of TCR beta per million T cells declined in a roughly linear way with age.

This CDR3 contains 14 residues. Germline CDR1 MNHNY, CDR2 SVGAGI (reference sequence). With 0 bases clipped from V and 10 bases from J, the junction kept 6 bases outside the gene matches. A J-beta primer mix and a sample-barcoded 5' primer were used in a second PCR of roughly 6 to 11 cycles. TCRdb used MiXCR to reprocess the 5' RACE reads, holding one entry per CDR3 protein. The sample lists hundreds of thousands of distinct CDR3 sequences, 21% seen once, with under 4% in the top ten. The clonotype was recovered from a man between 65 and 85 years old in good health. The chain carries TRBV6-6 and TRBJ1-1; the match to TRBD1 covers 9 bases. Input material: blood. In nucleotides, the CDR3 is TGTGCCAGCAGTTACTCCGGGACAGGGAATATAGCTTTCTTT. Its translation: CASSYSGTGNIAFF.